These 24 T cell receptor beta chains originate from one sample sequenced in a study of T cells in Graves' hyperthyroidism and ophthalmopathy. RNA transcripts served as the template for amplifying TCR beta CDR3 regions. An initial round of RT-PCR targeting the TCR CDR3 relied on the HTBI primer set. Each CDR3 protein gets one entry after TCRdb re-called the multiplex PCR reads with MiXCR. The sample yields approximately 380,000 distinct CDR3 sequences, more than 13% seen once. Sequenced: blood. These TCRs come from a man between 50 and 59 years old with Graves' ophthalmopathy.

V usage is TRBV7-2 and J usage is TRBJ2-1, with 9 positions matching TRBD2. The V gene end was trimmed by 3 bases and the J gene end by 10 bases; junction bases not matched to a gene: 7. Germline values: CDR1 SGHTA, CDR2 FQGNSA. This CDR3 contains 14 residues. The CDR3 is CASSFLGREGEQFF. CDR3 DNA sequence: TGTGCCAGCAGCTTCTTAGGGCGGGAGGGCGAGCAGTTCTTC.

This clonotype turned up a few times. This rearrangement joins TRBV24-1 to TRBJ2-1, with D uncertain. This CDR3 spans 15 amino acids. Germline lookup yields CDR1 KGHDR and CDR2 SFDVKD. The ends were cut back, 1 base at V and 0 bases at J, with 6 bases in the middle. CDR3 loop: CATSDLSVSYNEQFF. The CDR3 nucleotides are TGTGCCACCAGTGATTTATCGGTCTCCTACAATGAGCAGTTCTTC.

This clonotype was observed at least ten times. The V call is TRBV4-2, the J call TRBJ2-1; the match to TRBD2 covers 10 bases. V gave up 4 bases and J gave up 5 bases; unmatched junction bases: 5. CDR1 and CDR2 (germline): LGHNA, YNFKEQ. CDR3 length equals 15 residues. CDR3 nucleotide sequence: TGTGCCAGCAGCCCGAAGCGGGAGGGCCACAATGAGCAGTTCTTC. Translation gives CASSPKREGHNEQFF.

This clonotype was seen a handful of times. The V call is TRBV2, the J call TRBJ2-7, with 11 nucleotides matching TRBD2. Losses at the gene ends were 8 bases for V and 6 bases for J; bases not matched to a gene: 12. The germline V gene has CDR1 SNHLY and CDR2 FYNNEI. The CDR3 extends over 15 amino acids. The CDR3 here is CASALLAGGLGEQYF. In nucleotides, the CDR3 is TGTGCCAGCGCCCTTCTAGCGGGAGGATTAGGCGAGCAGTACTTC.

This clonotype occurred many times. The chain carries TRBV7-3 and TRBJ2-3, with 8 nucleotides matching TRBD2. The V segment lost 5 bases and the J segment 1 base; nucleotides outside the gene matches: 5. The germline CDR1 and CDR2 sequences are SGHTA and FQGTGA. This CDR3 is 15 amino acids long. In DNA form, the CDR3 reads TGTGCCAGCAGCCCCGATAGCGGGGGCACAGATACGCAGTATTTT. As protein: CASSPDSGGTDTQYF.

The table lists this clonotype with a few counts. This chain uses TRBV9 with TRBJ2-1; D unclear. V was cut by 0 bases and J by 0 bases, with 7 bases left in between. There are 15 residues in the CDR3. Germline-derived CDR1 and CDR2 are SGDLS and YYNGEE. CDR3 region: CASSVERSSYNEQFF. Here the CDR3 DNA reads TGTGCCAGCAGCGTAGAAAGGAGCTCCTACAATGAGCAGTTCTTC.

This clonotype was detected ten times or more. This chain joins TRBV2 and TRBJ1-5; D call uncertain. Between the trimmed V and J ends, which lost 6 bases and 4 bases, there was a span of 10 bases. Looked up from germline, CDR1 is SNHLY and CDR2 is FYNNEI. The CDR3 is 13 residues long. The CDR3 DNA follows: TGTGCCAGCAGGTTTAGGAGAAATCAGCCCCAGCATTTT. This sequence encodes CASRFRRNQPQHF.

This clonotype was recorded many times. The chain is built from TRBV20-1 and TRBJ2-3; 8 nucleotides match TRBD2. The V segment lost 1 base and the J segment 2 bases; nucleotides outside the gene matches: 5. The CDR3 is made up of 15 amino acids. CDR1 DFQATT and CDR2 SNEGSKA come from the germline V gene (reference sequence). The CDR3 protein is CSARGPREATDTQYF. The CDR3 nucleotides read TGCAGTGCTAGAGGACCGCGGGAGGCCACAGATACGCAGTATTTT.

The V call is TRBV25-1, the J call TRBJ1-6, with a tentative D call TRBD1 (5 bases). V lost 7 bases to trimming and J lost 10 bases, with 14 bases between them. Germline values: CDR1 MGHDK, CDR2 SYGVNS. CDR3 length: 13 amino acids. The CDR3 bases are TGTGCCAGCAAGGGACGGTCGTGGTCACCCCTCCACTTT. It is translated as CASKGRSWSPLHF. Combining the CDR3 with reference TRBV25-1 and TRBJ1-6 gives the whole variable domain EADIYQTPRYLVIGTGKKITLECSQTMGHDKMYWYQQDPGMELHLIHYSYGVNSTEKGDLSSESTVSRIRTEHFPLTLESARPSHTSQYLCASKGRSWSPLHFGNGTRLTVT.

This rearrangement joins TRBV19 to TRBJ2-1; TRBD1 is a possible D gene (5 bases). This CDR3 region has 15 residues. The germline gives CDR1 LNHDA, CDR2 SQIVND (reference sequence). The germline V and J ends were trimmed by 5 bases and 0 bases, with 11 bases remaining between them. The CDR3 sequence: CASSEDTTSYNEQFF. As DNA, the CDR3 is TGTGCCAGTAGTGAGGACACGACCTCCTACAATGAGCAGTTCTTC.

This clonotype was seen repeatedly, ten times or more. The rearrangement uses TRBV10-1 and TRBJ2-1; either TRBD1 or TRBD2 may fit D (5 bases each). V was trimmed by 3 bases and J by 6 bases, leaving 15 bases between them. The CDR3 is 15 amino acids. Looked up from germline, CDR1 is WNHNN and CDR2 is SYGVQD (reference sequence). The CDR3 nucleotides are TGCGCCAGCAGTGATCCCGGGACCCGAGGCAATGAGCAGTTCTTC. This codes for CASSDPGTRGNEQFF.

The sample holds a few counts of this clonotype. The chain uses TRBV6-1 and TRBJ1-5, with TRBD1 as a possible D gene (5 bases). Germline V gene sequence: CDR1 MNHNS, CDR2 SASEGT. This CDR3 is 14 amino acids long. With 5 bases removed from V and 2 bases from J, the gap between germline ends came to 10 bases. The chain's CDR3 is CASSQGIGNQPQHF. CDR3 nucleotides: TGTGCCAGCAGTCAGGGAATCGGCAATCAGCCCCAGCATTTT.

This chain connects TRBV19 to TRBJ2-7; 7 bases agree with TRBD1. Germline CDR1 reads LNHDA; CDR2 reads SQIVND (reference sequence). The V gene end was trimmed by 2 bases and the J gene end by 2 bases; junction bases not matched to a gene: 3. There are 14 residues in the CDR3. The CDR3 DNA reads TGTGCCAGTAGTATAAACAGGGGCCCCTACGAGCAGTACTTC. Its translation: CASSINRGPYEQYF.

This clonotype has a handful of counts. This chain joins TRBV3-1 and TRBJ2-3, with D possibly being TRBD2 (5 bases). The germline V gene has CDR1 LGHDT and CDR2 YNNKEL (reference sequence). CDR3 length: 14 amino acids. The V gene lost 6 bases and the J gene lost 2 bases, with 12 bases spanning the gap. For the CDR3, the DNA is TGTGCCAGCAGTTTCCTAGCAGTCACAGATACGCAGTATTTT. Protein: CASSFLAVTDTQYF.

The table lists this clonotype with a few counts. The CDR3 loop is CASSVGTSTRAGELFF. As DNA, the CDR3 is TGTGCCAGCAGTGTGGGGACTAGTACCCGGGCCGGGGAGCTGTTTTTT. The chain links TRBV6-1 to TRBJ2-2, with TRBD2 identical over 8 bases. The length of the CDR3 is 16 residues. V dropped 4 bases and J dropped 6; count of bases not matched to a gene: 10. Germline assignment: CDR1 MNHNS and CDR2 SASEGT.

This clonotype was seen many times. The chain couples TRBV24-1 to TRBJ2-5; D might be TRBD1 or TRBD2, each matching 5 bases. CDR3 length: 15 residues. Trimming removed 3 bases from V and 3 bases from J, with 13 bases in between. Per germline, CDR1 KGHDR and CDR2 SFDVKD. The CDR3 is CATSDKGREKETQYF. The DNA of the CDR3 is TGTGCCACCAGTGATAAGGGCAGGGAGAAAGAGACCCAGTACTTC.

The chain carries TRBV29-1 and TRBJ2-3; 8 nucleotides line up with TRBD2. The CDR3 covers 14 residues. The germline CDR1 and CDR2 sequences are SQVTM and ANQGSEA. The J segment lost 4 bases and the V segment lost 1 base, leaving 4 bases of the junction unmatched. The CDR3 loop is CSVEGTSSPDTQYF. CDR3 DNA sequence: TGCAGCGTTGAAGGGACTAGCTCCCCAGATACGCAGTATTTT.

The genes are TRBV29-1 and TRBJ2-1; D is tentatively TRBD1 or TRBD2 (5 bases each). Germline CDR1 reads SQVTM; CDR2 reads ANQGSEA. Trimming removed 6 bases at V and 9 bases at J, with 18 bases between. The CDR3 extends over 13 amino acids. Here the CDR3 DNA reads TGCAGCGTAAAATCCACTGGGGGTCCTGAGCAGTTCTTC. Protein sequence: CSVKSTGGPEQFF.

Here the CDR3 reads CSVGDEEGRGWETGELFF. The DNA for the CDR3 is TGCAGCGTGGGAGACGAAGAGGGCAGGGGATGGGAAACCGGGGAGCTGTTTTTT. The rearrangement uses TRBV29-1 and TRBJ2-2; D may be TRBD1 (6 bases). V dropped 6 bases and J dropped 5 bases, with 28 bases sitting between them. The CDR3 contains 18 residues. The germline V gene has CDR1 SQVTM and CDR2 ANQGSEA.

This chain uses TRBV19 with TRBJ2-1; maybe TRBD1 (6 bases). The CDR3 loop spans 13 amino acids. Between the trimmed V and J ends, which lost 9 bases and 6 bases, there was a span of 15 bases. CDR1 and CDR2 (germline): LNHDA, SQIVND (reference sequence). CDR3 coding DNA: TGTGCCAGCGGGACACCCCGGGGCAATGAGCAGTTCTTC. Protein product: CASGTPRGNEQFF.

This clonotype appeared many times. The chain couples TRBV20-1 to TRBJ2-1, with TRBD2 as a possible D gene (5 bases). Trimming removed 0 bases from V and 0 bases from J, with 15 bases in between. In germline, CDR1 is DFQATT, CDR2 SNEGSKA (reference sequence). This CDR3 is built from 17 residues. CDR3 nucleotides: TGCAGTGCTAGAGACGGACTTTTCCCAAGCTCCTACAATGAGCAGTTCTTC. It encodes CSARDGLFPSSYNEQFF.

For this clonotype: A much larger clone sits a single nucleotide away, making a read error possible. This likely comes from a read error, as the CDR3 has no conserved phenylalanine or tryptophan at its end. The genes are TRBV2 and TRBJ1-2; D is undetermined. Germline loops: CDR1 SNHLY, CDR2 FYNNEI. The V and J ends lost 3 bases and 8 bases respectively, with 16 bases between them. The CDR3 is 14 residues long. CDR3 DNA sequence: TGTGCCAGCAGTGACAGGTCCATATCTTTCGGCTACACCCTC. Encoded protein: CASSDRSISFGYTL.

The table lists this clonotype with many counts. The rearrangement links TRBV7-9 to TRBJ1-5; D possibly corresponds to TRBD1 (6 bases). The CDR3 loop spans 15 amino acids. The germline V and J ends were trimmed by 1 base and 1 base, with 8 bases remaining between them. Germline V gene lookup returns CDR1 SEHNR and CDR2 FQNEAQ (reference sequence). CDR3 DNA sequence: TGTGCCAGCAGCTTAGGGGGGCTAAGCAATCAGCCCCAGCATTTT. This sequence encodes CASSLGGLSNQPQHF.

This clonotype was seen repeatedly, ten times or more. This chain links TRBV11-2 with TRBJ2-5; D perhaps matches TRBD2 (5 bases). The CDR3 consists of 13 residues. V dropped 5 bases and J dropped 0 bases, with 7 bases sitting between them. From germline, CDR1 is SGHAT and CDR2 FQNNGV. CDR3 sequence (DNA): TGTGCCAGCAGCACGGGGTACCAAGAGACCCAGTACTTC. It is translated as CASSTGYQETQYF.